This T cell receptor beta chain was sequenced during a study of somatic mutations in cytotoxic T cells in rheumatoid arthritis. Profiling relied on immunoSEQ multiplex PCR, and the TCRdb table lists in-frame clones only, not all of them. The sample has 25,000 to 30,000 clones, over 80% seen once. This clone was recorded once. The sequence was collected from a man in his forties or fifties in good health. Material: CD8+ T cells sorted from blood.

CDR3 nucleotide sequence: TGTGCCAGCAGCTTAGGGGGTTCCTACAATGAGCAGTTCTTC. It translates to CASSLGGSYNEQFF. The chain employs TRBV13 and TRBJ2-1, with no clear D. Germline V gene lookup returns CDR1 PRHDT and CDR2 FYEKMQ (reference sequence). Trimming pared 0 bases from V and 1 base from J, leaving 4 bases between. This CDR3 is 14 amino acids long.